This record looks at one T cell receptor beta chain sequence and its context. Within the 2 weeks before study entry, each person in the exposed group met a COVID-19 case. Germline assignment: CDR1 LNHDA and CDR2 SQIVND (reference sequence). CDR3 length: 16 amino acids. V was cut by 5 bases and J by 3 bases, with 19 bases left in between. This specimen comes from a study of blood T cell repertoires in COVID-19. About the study: Sources were T cells, B-cell-depleted T cells, or PBMCs; the material itself was cDNA or gDNA.

As processed by the authors: Using reference gene primer amplification, nucleated cell counts were estimated. TCRdb keeps only in-frame clones here, not all; method: immunoSEQ multiplex PCR. V and J calls and clone size are given by that table; D and trimming were obtained from the DNA. The profile shows some 240,000 clones, 85% of them singletons. The chain links TRBV19 to TRBJ1-2; tentative D call: TRBD1 (6 bases). The receptor comes from a woman aged 50 to 60 who had been exposed to COVID-19. Sequencing input: PBMCs or T cells enriched from blood (not recorded which). The CDR3 protein is CASSHRTEVLYYGYTF. CDR3 DNA sequence: TGTGCCAGTAGTCACCGGACAGAGGTTCTCTACTATGGCTACACCTTC. Full variable domain (remainder filled in from reference TRBV19 and TRBJ1-2): DGGITQSPKYLFRKEGQNVTLSCEQNLNHDAMYWYRQDPGQGLRLIYYSQIVNDFQKGDIAEGYSVSREKKESFPLTVTSAQKNPTAFYLCASSHRTEVLYYGYTFGSGTRLTVV.